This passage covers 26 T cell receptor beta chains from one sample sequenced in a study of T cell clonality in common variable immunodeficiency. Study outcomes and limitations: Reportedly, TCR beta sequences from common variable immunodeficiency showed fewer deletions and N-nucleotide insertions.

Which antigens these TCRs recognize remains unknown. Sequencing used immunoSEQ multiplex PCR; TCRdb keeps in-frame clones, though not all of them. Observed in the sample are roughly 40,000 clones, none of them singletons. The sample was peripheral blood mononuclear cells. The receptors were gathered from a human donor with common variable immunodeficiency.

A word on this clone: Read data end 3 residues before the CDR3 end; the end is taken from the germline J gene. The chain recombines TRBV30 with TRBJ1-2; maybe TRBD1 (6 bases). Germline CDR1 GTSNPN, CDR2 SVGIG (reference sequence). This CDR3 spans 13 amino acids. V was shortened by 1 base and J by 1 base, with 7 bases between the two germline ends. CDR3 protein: CAWSEQGNYGYTF. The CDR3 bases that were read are TGTGCCTGGAGTGAACAGGGTAACTATGGC.

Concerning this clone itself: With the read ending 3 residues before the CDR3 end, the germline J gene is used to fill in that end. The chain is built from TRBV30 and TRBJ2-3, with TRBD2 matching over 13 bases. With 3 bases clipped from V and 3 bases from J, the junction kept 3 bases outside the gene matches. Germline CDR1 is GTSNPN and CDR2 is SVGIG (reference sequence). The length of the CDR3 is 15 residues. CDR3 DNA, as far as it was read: TGTGCCTGGAGCGGACTAGCGGGGGCTACAGATACG. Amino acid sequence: CAWSGLAGATDT. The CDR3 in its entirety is CAWSGLAGATDTQYF.

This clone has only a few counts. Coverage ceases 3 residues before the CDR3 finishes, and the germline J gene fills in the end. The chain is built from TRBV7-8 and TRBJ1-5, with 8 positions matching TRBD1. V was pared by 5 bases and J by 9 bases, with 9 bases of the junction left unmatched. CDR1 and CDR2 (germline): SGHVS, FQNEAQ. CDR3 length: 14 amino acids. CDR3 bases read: TGTGCCAGCAGCCAGGGGGCCATGTTTCGGCCC. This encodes CASSQGAMFRP. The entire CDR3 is CASSQGAMFRPQHF.

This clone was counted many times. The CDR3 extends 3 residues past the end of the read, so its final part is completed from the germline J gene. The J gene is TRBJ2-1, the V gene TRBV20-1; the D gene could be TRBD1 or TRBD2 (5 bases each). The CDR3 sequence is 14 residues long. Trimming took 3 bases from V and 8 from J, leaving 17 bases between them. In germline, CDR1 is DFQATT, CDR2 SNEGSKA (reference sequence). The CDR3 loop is CSASSQGVLDEQFF. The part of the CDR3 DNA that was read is TGCAGTGCTAGTTCCCAGGGAGTGCTCGATGAG.

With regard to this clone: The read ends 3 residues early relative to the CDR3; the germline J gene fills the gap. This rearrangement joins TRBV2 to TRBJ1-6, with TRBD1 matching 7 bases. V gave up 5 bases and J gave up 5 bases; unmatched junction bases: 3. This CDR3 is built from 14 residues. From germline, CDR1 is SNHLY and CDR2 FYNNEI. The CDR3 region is CASSTGTDNSPLHF. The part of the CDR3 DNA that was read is TGTGCCAGCAGTACCGGGACAGATAATTCACCC.

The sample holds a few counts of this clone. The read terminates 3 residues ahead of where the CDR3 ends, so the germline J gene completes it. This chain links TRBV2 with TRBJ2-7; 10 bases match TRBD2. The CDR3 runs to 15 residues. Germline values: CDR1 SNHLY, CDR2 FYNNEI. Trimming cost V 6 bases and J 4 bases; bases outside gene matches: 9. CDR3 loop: CASRGGSGRSYEQYF. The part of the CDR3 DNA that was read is TGTGCCAGCAGGGGTGGTAGCGGGAGGTCTTACGAG.

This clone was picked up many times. The covered CDR3 bases are TGTGCCAGTAGTATTAGACAGATGATCTCCTACAATGAG. This sequence encodes CASSIRQMISYNE. The whole CDR3 is CASSIRQMISYNEQFF. V usage is TRBV19 and J usage is TRBJ2-1, with D possibly being TRBD1 (5 bases). Read data end 3 residues before the CDR3 end; the end is taken from the germline J gene. Germline V gives CDR1 LNHDA, CDR2 SQIVND (reference sequence). The germline V and J ends were trimmed by 3 bases and 0 bases, with 12 bases remaining between them. This CDR3 has 16 amino acids.

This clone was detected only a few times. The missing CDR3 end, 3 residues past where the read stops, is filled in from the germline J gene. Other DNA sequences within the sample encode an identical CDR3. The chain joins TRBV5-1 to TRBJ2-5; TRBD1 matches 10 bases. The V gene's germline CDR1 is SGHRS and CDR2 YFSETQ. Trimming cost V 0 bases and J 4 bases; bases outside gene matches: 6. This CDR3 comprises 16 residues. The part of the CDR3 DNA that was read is TGCGCCAGCAGCTTGGCTTGGACAGGGGGGGGAGAGACC. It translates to CASSLAWTGGGET. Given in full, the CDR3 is CASSLAWTGGGETQYF.

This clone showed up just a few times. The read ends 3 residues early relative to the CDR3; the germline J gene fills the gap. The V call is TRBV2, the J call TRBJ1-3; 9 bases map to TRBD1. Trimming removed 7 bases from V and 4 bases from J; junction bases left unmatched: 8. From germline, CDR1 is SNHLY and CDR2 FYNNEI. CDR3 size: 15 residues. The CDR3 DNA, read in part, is TGTGCCAGCATAACCGACAGGGGGTCAGGAAACACC. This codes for CASITDRGSGNT. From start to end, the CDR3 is CASITDRGSGNTIYF. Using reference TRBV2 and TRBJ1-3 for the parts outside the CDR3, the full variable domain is EPEVTQTPSHQVTQMGQEVILRCVPISNHLYFYWYRQILGQKVEFLVSFYNNEISEKSEIFDDQFSVERPDGSNFTLKIRSTKLEDSAMYFCASITDRGSGNTIYFGEGSWLTVV.

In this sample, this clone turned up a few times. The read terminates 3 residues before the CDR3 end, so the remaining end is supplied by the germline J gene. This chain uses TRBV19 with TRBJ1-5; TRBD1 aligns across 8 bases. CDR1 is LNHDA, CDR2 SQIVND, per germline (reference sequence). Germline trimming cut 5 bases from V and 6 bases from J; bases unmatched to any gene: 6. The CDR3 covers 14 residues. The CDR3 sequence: CASSQIGQGQPQHF. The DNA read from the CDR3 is TGTGCCAGTAGTCAAATCGGACAGGGTCAGCCC.

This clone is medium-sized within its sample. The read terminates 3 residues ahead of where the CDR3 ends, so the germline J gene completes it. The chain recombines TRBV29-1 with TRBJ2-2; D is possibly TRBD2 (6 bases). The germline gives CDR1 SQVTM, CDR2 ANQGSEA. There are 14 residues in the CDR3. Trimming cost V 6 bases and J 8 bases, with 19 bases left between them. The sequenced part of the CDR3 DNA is TGCAGCGTGGTAGAGACTAGAAGAGTGGGGGAG. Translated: CSVVETRRVGE. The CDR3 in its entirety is CSVVETRRVGELFF.

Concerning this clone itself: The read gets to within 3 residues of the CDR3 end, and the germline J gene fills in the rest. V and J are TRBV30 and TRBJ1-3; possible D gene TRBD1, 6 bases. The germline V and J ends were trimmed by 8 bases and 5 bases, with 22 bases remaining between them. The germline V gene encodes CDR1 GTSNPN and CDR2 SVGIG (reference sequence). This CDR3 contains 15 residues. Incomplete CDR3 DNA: TGTGCCAGTGCGCCGGGGCAGGGGCTACGAAACACC. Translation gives CASAPGQGLRNT. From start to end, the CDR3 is CASAPGQGLRNTIYF.

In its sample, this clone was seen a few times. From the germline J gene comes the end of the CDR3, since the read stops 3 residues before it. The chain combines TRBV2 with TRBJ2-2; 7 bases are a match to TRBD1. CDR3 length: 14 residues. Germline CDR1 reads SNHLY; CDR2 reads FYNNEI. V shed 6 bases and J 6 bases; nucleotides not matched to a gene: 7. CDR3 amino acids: CASRGGLVAGELFF. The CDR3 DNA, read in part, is TGTGCCAGCAGAGGGGGCTTAGTGGCCGGGGAG. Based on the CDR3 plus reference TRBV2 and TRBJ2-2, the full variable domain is EPEVTQTPSHQVTQMGQEVILRCVPISNHLYFYWYRQILGQKVEFLVSFYNNEISEKSEIFDDQFSVERPDGSNFTLKIRSTKLEDSAMYFCASRGGLVAGELFFGEGSRLTVL.

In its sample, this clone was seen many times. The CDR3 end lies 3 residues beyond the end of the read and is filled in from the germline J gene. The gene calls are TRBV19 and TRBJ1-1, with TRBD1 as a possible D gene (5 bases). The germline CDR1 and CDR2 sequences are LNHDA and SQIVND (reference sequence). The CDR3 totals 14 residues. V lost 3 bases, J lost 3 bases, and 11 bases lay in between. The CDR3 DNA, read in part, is TGTGCCAGTAGTATTGGGGGGTTCGACACTGAA. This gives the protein CASSIGGFDTE. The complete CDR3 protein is CASSIGGFDTEAFF.

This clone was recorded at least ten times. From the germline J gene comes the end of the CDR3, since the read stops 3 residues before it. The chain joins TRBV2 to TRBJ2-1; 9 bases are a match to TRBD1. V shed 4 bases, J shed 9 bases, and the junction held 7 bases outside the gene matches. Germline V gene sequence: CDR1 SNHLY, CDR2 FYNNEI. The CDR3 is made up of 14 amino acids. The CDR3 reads CASSGFGTGIEQFF. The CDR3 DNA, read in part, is TGTGCCAGCAGTGGGTTCGGGACAGGGATTGAG.

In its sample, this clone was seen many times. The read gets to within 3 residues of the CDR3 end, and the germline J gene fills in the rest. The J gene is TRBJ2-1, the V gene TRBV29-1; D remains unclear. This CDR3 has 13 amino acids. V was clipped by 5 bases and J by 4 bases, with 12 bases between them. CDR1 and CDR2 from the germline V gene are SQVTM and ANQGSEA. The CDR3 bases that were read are TGCAGCGTTTGGGCCTTGGATTACAATGAG. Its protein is CSVWALDYNE. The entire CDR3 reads CSVWALDYNEQFF.

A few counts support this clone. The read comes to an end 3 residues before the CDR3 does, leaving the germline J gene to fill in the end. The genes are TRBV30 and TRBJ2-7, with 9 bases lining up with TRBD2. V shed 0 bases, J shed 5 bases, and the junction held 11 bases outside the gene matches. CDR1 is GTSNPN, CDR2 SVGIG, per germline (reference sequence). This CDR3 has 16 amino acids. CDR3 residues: CAWSVLLSGRVDEQYF. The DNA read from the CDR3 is TGTGCCTGGAGTGTACTGCTTAGCGGGAGAGTAGACGAG.

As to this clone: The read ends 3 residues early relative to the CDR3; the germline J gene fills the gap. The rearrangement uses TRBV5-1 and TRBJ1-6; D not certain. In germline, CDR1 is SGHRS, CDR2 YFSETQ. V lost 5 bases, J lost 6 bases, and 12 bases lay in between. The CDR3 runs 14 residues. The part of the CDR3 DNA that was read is TGCGCCAGCAGTGAAGGACGGGGTAATTCACCC. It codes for CASSEGRGNSP. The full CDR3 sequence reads CASSEGRGNSPLHF.

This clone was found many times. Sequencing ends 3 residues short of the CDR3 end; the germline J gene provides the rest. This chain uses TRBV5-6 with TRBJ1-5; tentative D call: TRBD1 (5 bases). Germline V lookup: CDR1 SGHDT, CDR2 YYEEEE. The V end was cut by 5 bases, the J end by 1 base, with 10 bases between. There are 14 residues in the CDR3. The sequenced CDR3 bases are TGTGCCAGCAGTGGGGGGATGAGCAATCAGCCC. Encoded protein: CASSGGMSNQP. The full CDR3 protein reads CASSGGMSNQPQHF. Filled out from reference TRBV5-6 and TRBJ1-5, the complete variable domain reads DAGVTQSPTHLIKTRGQQVTLRCSPKSGHDTVSWYQQALGQGPQFIFQYYEEEERQRGNFPDRFSGHQFPNYSSELNVNALLLGDSALYLCASSGGMSNQPQHFGDGTRLSIL.

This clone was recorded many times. The CDR3 loop reads CASSPDRGLQETQYF. CDR3 DNA (partial): TGTGCCAGTAGTCCGGACAGGGGCCTTCAAGAGACC. The V gene is TRBV19, the J gene TRBJ2-5; 9 bases fit TRBD1. Coverage ceases 3 residues before the CDR3 finishes, and the germline J gene fills in the end. The J segment lost 2 bases and the V segment lost 5 bases, leaving 6 bases of the junction unmatched. The CDR3 length is 15 residues. The V gene's germline CDR1 is LNHDA and CDR2 SQIVND (reference sequence).

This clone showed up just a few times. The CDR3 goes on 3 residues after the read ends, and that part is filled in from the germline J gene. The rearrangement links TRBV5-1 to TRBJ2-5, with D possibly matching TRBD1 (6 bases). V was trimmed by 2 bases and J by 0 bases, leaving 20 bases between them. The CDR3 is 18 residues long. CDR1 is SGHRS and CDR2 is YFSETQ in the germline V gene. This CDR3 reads CASSLTRGGLGHQETQYF. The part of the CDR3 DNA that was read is TGCGCCAGCAGCTTAACCCGAGGGGGTCTGGGGCACCAAGAGACC.

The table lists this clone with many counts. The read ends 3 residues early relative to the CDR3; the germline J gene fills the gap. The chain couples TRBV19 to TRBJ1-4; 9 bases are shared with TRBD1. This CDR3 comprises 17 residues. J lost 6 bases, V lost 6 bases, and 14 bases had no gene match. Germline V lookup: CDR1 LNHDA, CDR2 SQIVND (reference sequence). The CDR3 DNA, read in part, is TGTGCCAGTAGCTCCCGGGACAGGGCGTCGGGCGATGAAAAA. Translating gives CASSSRDRASGDEK. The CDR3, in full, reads CASSSRDRASGDEKLFF.

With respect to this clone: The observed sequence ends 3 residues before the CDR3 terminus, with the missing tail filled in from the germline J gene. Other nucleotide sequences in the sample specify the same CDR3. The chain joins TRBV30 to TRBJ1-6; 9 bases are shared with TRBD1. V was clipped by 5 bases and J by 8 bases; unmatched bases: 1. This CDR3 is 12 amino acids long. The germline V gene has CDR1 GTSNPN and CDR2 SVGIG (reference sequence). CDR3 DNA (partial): TGTGCCTGGGACAGGGGGGATTCACCC. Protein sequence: CAWDRGDSP. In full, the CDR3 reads CAWDRGDSPLHF.

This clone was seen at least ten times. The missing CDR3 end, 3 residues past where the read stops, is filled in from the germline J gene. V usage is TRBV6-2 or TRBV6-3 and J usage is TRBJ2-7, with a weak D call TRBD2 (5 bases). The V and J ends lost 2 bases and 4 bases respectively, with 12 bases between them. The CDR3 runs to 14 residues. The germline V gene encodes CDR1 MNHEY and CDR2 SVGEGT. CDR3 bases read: TGTGCCAGCAGTTACCGCCCCCCGGGGTACGAG. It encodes CASSYRPPGYE. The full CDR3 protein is CASSYRPPGYEQYF.

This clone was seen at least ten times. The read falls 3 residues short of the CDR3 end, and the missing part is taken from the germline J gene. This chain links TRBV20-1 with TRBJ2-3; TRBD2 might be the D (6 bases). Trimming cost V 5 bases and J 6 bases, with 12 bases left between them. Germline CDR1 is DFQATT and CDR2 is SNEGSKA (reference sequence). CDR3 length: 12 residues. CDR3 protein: CSAGTGVDTQYF. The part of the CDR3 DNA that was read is TGCAGTGCTGGGACGGGGGTGGATACG.

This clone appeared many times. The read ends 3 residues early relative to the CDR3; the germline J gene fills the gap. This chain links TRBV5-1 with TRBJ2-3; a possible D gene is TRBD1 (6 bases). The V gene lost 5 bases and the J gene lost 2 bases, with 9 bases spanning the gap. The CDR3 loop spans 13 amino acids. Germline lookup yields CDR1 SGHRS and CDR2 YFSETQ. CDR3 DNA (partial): TGCGCCAGCAGGGACAGTAACACAGATACG. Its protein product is CASRDSNTDT. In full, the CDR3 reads CASRDSNTDTQYF.